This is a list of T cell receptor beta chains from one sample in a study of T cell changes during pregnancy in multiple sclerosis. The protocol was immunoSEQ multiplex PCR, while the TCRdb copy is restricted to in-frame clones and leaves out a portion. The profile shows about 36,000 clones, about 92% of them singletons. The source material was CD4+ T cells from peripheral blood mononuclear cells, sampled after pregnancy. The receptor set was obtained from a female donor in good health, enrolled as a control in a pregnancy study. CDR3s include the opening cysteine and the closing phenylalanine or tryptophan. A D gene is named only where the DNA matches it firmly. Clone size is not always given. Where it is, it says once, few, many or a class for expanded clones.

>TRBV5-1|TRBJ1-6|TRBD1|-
CASSSYRDRDNSPLHF
TGCGCCAGCAGCTCTTACCGGGACAGGGATAATTCACCCCTCCACTTT
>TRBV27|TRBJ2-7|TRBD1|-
CASWTGTGRNEQYF
TGTGCCAGCTGGACCGGGACAGGGCGCAACGAGCAGTACTTC
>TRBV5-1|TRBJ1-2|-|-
CASSLKGVLDF
TGCGCCAGCAGCTTGAAGGGAGTCTTGGACTTC
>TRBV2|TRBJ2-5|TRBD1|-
CASSVQGETQYF
TGTGCCAGCAGTGTACAGGGGGAGACCCAGTACTTC
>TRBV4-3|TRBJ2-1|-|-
CASSQGLGQGQFYEQFF
TGCGCCAGCAGCCAAGGGCTGGGGCAGGGACAATTCTATGAGCAGTTCTTC
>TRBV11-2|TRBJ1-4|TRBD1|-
CASSRGPGQGRILEKLFF
TGTGCCAGCAGTCGGGGCCCGGGACAGGGACGAATACTTGAAAAACTGTTTTTT
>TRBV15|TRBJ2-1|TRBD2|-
CATSRGLAVDYRRGDEQFF
TGTGCCACCAGCAGAGGACTAGCTGTAGATTACCGTAGAGGCGATGAGCAGTTCTTC
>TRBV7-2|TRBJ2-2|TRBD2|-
CASSLAPGTSVPTGELFF
TGTGCCAGCAGCTTAGCGCCCGGGACTAGCGTGCCCACCGGGGAGCTGTTTTTT
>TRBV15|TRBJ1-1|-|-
CATSRDRRAFF
TGTGCCACCAGCAGAGATCGCCGGGCTTTCTTT
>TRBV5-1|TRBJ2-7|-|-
CASSIRPDTYEQYF
TGCGCCAGCAGCATTCGTCCTGACACCTACGAGCAGTACTTC
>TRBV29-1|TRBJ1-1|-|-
CSVELQPNTEAFF
TGCAGCGTTGAATTACAGCCGAACACTGAAGCTTTCTTT
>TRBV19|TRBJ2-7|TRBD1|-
CASSRGQGLPYEQYF
TGTGCCAGTAGTAGGGGACAGGGGCTCCCCTACGAGCAGTACTTC
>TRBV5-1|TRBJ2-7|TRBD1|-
CASTGQLNGPSYEQYF
TGCGCCAGCACGGGACAGCTAAACGGCCCCTCCTACGAGCAGTACTTC
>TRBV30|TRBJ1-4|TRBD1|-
CAWSVWDRGRFAEKLFF
TGTGCCTGGAGTGTATGGGACAGGGGGAGGTTTGCGGAAAAACTGTTTTTT
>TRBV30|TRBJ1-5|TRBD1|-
CAWSGGTGYNQPQHF
TGTGCCTGGAGTGGGGGGACAGGGTACAATCAGCCCCAGCATTTT
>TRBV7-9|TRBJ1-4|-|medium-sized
CASSPSLGNQNEKLFF
TGTGCCAGCAGCCCTAGCCTCGGAAATCAGAATGAAAAACTGTTTTTT
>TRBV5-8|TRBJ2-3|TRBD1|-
CASSPGQYTDTQYF
TGTGCCAGCAGCCCGGGACAGTACACAGATACGCAGTATTTT
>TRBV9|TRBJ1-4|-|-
CASSVGGAHEKLFF
TGTGCCAGCAGCGTAGGGGGAGCACATGAAAAACTGTTTTTT
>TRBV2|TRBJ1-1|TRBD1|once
CASARGQHTEAFF
TGTGCCAGCGCCAGGGGACAGCACACTGAAGCTTTCTTT
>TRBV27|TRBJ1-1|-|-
CASSLTTAIRYRAFF
TGTGCCAGCAGTCTAACCACCGCGATCAGGTATAGGGCTTTCTTT
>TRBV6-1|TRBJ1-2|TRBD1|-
CASSEEQGANYGYTF
TGTGCCAGCAGTGAAGAGCAGGGGGCAAACTATGGCTACACCTTC
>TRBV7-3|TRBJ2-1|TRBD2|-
CASSLRLAGANDEQFF
TGTGCCAGCAGCTTAAGACTAGCGGGAGCTAACGATGAGCAGTTCTTC
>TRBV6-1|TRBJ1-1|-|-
CASDRGEGLNTEAFF
TGTGCCAGTGATCGGGGGGAGGGGTTGAACACTGAAGCTTTCTTT
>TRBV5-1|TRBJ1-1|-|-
CASSGAAWTEAFF
TGCGCCAGCAGCGGGGCCGCGTGGACTGAAGCTTTCTTT
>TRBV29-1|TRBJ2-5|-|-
CSVDSGFGYQETQYF
TGCAGCGTTGACTCAGGGTTTGGGTACCAAGAGACCCAGTACTTC
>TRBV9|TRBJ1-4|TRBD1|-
CASSVSRGREKLFF
TGTGCCAGCAGCGTATCCAGGGGGCGAGAAAAACTGTTTTTT
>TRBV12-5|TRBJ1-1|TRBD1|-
CASGLAQGQGKKAFF
TGTGCTAGTGGTTTGGCCCAAGGACAGGGCAAAAAAGCTTTCTTT
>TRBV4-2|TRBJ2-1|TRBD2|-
CASSPAGTSPNEQFF
TGTGCCAGCAGCCCAGCCGGGACTAGCCCCAATGAGCAGTTCTTC
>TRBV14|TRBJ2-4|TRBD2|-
CASSQEARGRAKNIQYF
TGTGCCAGCAGCCAAGAGGCGCGCGGGAGAGCCAAAAACATTCAGTACTTC
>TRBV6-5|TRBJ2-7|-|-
CASSYLGVKYF
TGTGCCAGCAGTTACCTCGGGGTAAAGTACTTC
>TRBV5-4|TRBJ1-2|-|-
CASSLDRAIYGYTF
TGTGCCAGCAGCTTGGACAGGGCCATCTATGGCTACACCTTC
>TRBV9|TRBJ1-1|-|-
CASSVGPGLNTEAFF
TGTGCCAGCAGCGTAGGCCCGGGGTTGAACACTGAAGCTTTCTTT
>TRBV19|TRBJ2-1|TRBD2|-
CATAPGLAANEQFF
TGTGCCACAGCCCCGGGACTAGCGGCCAATGAGCAGTTCTTC
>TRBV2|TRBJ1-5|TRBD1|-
CASNSDRVQGQPQHF
TGTGCCAGCAACTCAGACAGGGTACAGGGACAGCCCCAGCATTTT
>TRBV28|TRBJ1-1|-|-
CASKIGGGGRTEAFF
TGTGCCAGCAAGATTGGGGGCGGGGGTCGAACTGAAGCTTTCTTT
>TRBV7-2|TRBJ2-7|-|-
CASSLGLGYEQYF
TGTGCCAGCAGCTTAGGCCTAGGCTACGAGCAGTACTTC
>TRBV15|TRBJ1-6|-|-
CATSRDRDSPLHF
TGTGCCACCAGCAGAGACAGGGATTCACCCCTCCACTTT
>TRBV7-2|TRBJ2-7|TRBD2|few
CASSLGTRGRGEQYF
TGTGCCAGCAGTTTGGGGACTAGGGGGAGAGGCGAGCAGTACTTC
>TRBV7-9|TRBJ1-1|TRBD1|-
CASSLVGQGSTEAFF
TGTGCCAGCAGCTTAGTAGGACAGGGTAGCACTGAAGCTTTCTTT
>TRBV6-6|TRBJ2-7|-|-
CASSPPGVLREQYF
TGTGCCAGCAGTCCCCCGGGGGTCTTACGCGAGCAGTACTTC
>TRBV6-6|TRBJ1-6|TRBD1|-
CASSRDRGHNSPLHF
TGTGCCAGCAGCAGGGACAGGGGCCATAATTCACCCCTCCACTTT
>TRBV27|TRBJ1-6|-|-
CASSLIGGGSNSPLHF
TGTGCCAGCAGTTTAATCGGGGGAGGGAGTAATTCACCCCTCCACTTT
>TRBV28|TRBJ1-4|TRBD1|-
CASSALMDREGEKLFF
TGTGCCAGCAGCGCCCTTATGGACAGGGAAGGCGAAAAACTGTTTTTT
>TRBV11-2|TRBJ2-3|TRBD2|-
CASSLDPSGGWTDTQYF
TGTGCCAGCAGCTTAGACCCCTCGGGGGGTTGGACAGATACGCAGTATTTT
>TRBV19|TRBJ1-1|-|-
CASSRGEVGTEAFF
TGTGCCAGTAGTCGGGGGGAAGTGGGCACTGAAGCTTTCTTT
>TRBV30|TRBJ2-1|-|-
CAWSVLAYNEQFF
TGTGCCTGGAGTGTACTAGCTTACAATGAGCAGTTCTTC
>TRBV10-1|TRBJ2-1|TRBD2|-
CASSGGTSDEQFF
TGCGCCAGCAGTGGAGGGACTAGCGATGAGCAGTTCTTC
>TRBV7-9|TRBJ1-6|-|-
CASSLVTGLNSPLHF
TGTGCCAGCAGCTTAGTCACAGGGCTTAATTCACCCCTCCACTTT
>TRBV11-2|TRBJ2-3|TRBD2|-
CASSFGLAGGLGTDTQYF
TGTGCCAGCAGCTTTGGACTAGCGGGGGGGCTGGGCACAGATACGCAGTATTTT
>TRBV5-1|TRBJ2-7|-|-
CASSLDPQGYYEQYF
TGCGCCAGCAGCTTGGACCCCCAGGGCTACTACGAGCAGTACTTC
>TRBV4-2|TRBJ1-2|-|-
CASSQVTRLFVGYTF
TGTGCCAGCAGCCAAGTAACGCGCCTCTTTGTGGGCTACACCTTC
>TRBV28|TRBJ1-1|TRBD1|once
CASSETQGVWTEAFF
TGTGCCAGCAGTGAGACGCAGGGGGTATGGACTGAAGCTTTCTTT
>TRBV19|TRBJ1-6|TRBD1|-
CASSRRDSDSPLHF
TGTGCCAGTAGTAGACGGGACAGTGATTCACCCCTCCACTTT
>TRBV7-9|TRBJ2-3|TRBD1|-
CASSLIIQGGTDTQYF
TGTGCCAGCAGCTTGATTATCCAGGGGGGCACAGATACGCAGTATTTT
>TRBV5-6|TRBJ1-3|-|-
CASSFRPAGNTIYF
TGTGCCAGCAGCTTCAGGCCGGCTGGAAACACCATATATTTT
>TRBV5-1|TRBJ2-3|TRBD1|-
CASSIGTGTSTDTQYF
TGCGCCAGCAGCATCGGGACAGGAACAAGCACAGATACGCAGTATTTT
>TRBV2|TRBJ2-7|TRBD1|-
CASRLTGPSYEQYF
TGTGCCAGCAGGCTGACAGGGCCCTCCTACGAGCAGTACTTC
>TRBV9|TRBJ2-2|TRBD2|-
CASSVESGGPPGELFF
TGTGCCAGCAGCGTAGAGAGCGGGGGCCCCCCCGGGGAGCTGTTTTTT